This TCR beta chain was captured by sequencing in a study of blood T cell repertoires in COVID-19 (dated by TCRdb to 2020 to 2022). Regarding the complete study: Samples covering the acute and convalescent phases of COVID-19 were provided by collaborators in the United States, Italy and Spain. The prospective study material was composed of cDNA or gDNA derived from T cells, B-cell-depleted T cells, or PBMCs. The dataset comprised deeply sampled blood TCRbeta repertoires from subjects exposed to, actively infected with, or recovered from COVID-19. A freely available public database, intended as a resource for researchers studying the immune response to SARS-CoV-2, is where the repertoires were released. Samples came from the ongoing ImmuneRACE study (first 160 participants) plus 1,254 subjects from 6 global collaborators. A de-identified subject ID, COVID-19 status, age in years and sex were almost always included in the sample metadata. Where available, HLA class I and class II types were taken from metadata supplied by the sample provider and were not determined by assay-based typing. What the authors observed across the whole study: Clinical and demographic metadata were provided uncurated, with the amount varying by source and participant.

Concerning this clone itself: Its antigen target is currently unknown. Base quality data are lacking; no much larger clone is found one base away.

TCRbeta CDR3 regions were amplified from genomic DNA by means of the immunoSEQ Assay, a bias-controlled multiplex PCR. The paper's processing steps were these. Within the assay, amplification of reference gene primers was used to estimate how many nucleated cells each sample contained. To quantify the absolute abundance of each unique TCRbeta CDR3 rearrangement, sequence reads were collapsed and filtered. For each sample, productive Simpson clonality was calculated as the square root of Simpson's diversity index over productive rearrangements. TCRdb holds this immuneACCESS table with in-frame rearrangements only. Some clones are missing; in checked studies, unresolved V genes explain under half, and the rest has no known cause. The DNA was the basis for D and trimming; V, J and clone size are from that table. The sample records roughly 33,000 clones, around 84% of which are singletons. About 14% of the sample is held by the ten biggest clonotypes.

The collaborating institutions used their own protocols to collect whole blood in K2EDTA tubes. For TCRbeta analysis, collaborator samples were shipped as frozen whole blood, as isolated PBMCs, or as DNA extracted from either sample type. Sequences were obtained from peripheral blood. This sequence originates from a human donor with acute or convalescent COVID-19. The donor label of this sample is uncertain.

Read as DNA, the sequence is TGTGCCAGCAGCTCGGGACAGGGGGCGAGTTACGAGCAGTACTTC. This translates into CASSSGQGASYEQYF. The rearranged segments are TRBV11-1 and TRBJ2-7; TRBD1 agrees with 12 junctional bases. Reading from cysteine to phenylalanine, the CDR3 counts 15 amino acids. The sequence is cut down to CDR3 DNA, 45 bases in frame from base 1. The germline V gene (reference sequence) gives CDR1 as SGHAT and CDR2 as FQDESV. Here V drops 4 bases and J drops 4 bases, and the junction holds 5 bases not matched to any gene.